The source of this T cell receptor (beta chain) is a study of T-cell reconstitution after alpha-beta-depleted transplantation in children. Unique molecular identifiers were incorporated into the prepared TCRbeta library. TCRdb re-called the PCR reads with MiXCR, one entry per CDR3 protein. The data contain around 410,000 distinct CDR3 sequences, approximately 11% of them singletons. V lost 1 base and J lost 0, with 8 bases in between. CDR1 and CDR2 from the germline V gene are LNHDA and SQIVND (reference sequence). The CDR3 contains 15 residues. This clonotype was picked up a small number of times. The sequence was obtained from a human donor who donated a stem cell graft to a child with acute myeloid leukemia. The specimen comprised PBMCs from the stem cell graft donor, sampled from the stem cell graft. The chain has TRBV19 and TRBJ2-3; D ambiguous. CDR3 sequence reads: CASSIGQSSTDTQYF. The CDR3 coding sequence is TGTGCCAGTAGTATAGGGCAATCTAGCACAGATACGCAGTATTTT.